The subject of this entry is one T cell receptor (beta chain). The sample is drawn from a study of identical twins. TCRdb reprocessed the 5' RACE reads with MiXCR, giving one entry per CDR3 protein. The sample consists of about 660,000 distinct CDR3 sequences, around 8.6% of them appearing once. Trimming removed 0 bases from V and 8 bases from J, with 17 bases in between. The CDR3 is 15 amino acids. Germline values: CDR1 SGHRS, CDR2 YFSETQ. The same specimen was also included in a second study, on yellow fever vaccine responses in identical twins.

This receptor was obtained from a woman under 30 in good health. Sequencing used PBMCs. V is TRBV5-1 and J is TRBJ1-2, with unresolved D. The CDR3 DNA reads as TGCGCCAGCAGCTTGGCCGGCGGGCAAGGGAGCGGCTACACCTTC. Amino acids: CASSLAGGQGSGYTF.